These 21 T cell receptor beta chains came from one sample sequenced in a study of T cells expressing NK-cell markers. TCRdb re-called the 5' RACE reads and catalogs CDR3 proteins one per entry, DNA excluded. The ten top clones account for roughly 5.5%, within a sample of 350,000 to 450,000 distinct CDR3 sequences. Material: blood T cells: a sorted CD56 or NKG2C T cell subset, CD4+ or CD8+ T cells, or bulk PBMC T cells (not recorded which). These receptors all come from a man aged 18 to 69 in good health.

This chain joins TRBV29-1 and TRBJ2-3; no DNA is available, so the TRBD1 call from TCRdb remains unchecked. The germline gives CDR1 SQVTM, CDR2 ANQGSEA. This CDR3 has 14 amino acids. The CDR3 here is CSVGQGGATDTQYF.

CDR3 region: CSARIGIGQPQHF. The rearrangement links TRBV20-1 to TRBJ1-5; lacking DNA, the TRBD1 call made by TCRdb goes unchecked. In germline, CDR1 is DFQATT, CDR2 SNEGSKA (reference sequence). The CDR3 sequence is 13 residues long.

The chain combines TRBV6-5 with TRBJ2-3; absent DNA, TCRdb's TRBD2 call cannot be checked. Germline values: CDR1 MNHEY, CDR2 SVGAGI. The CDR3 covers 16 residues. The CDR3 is CASSYDQRGSTDTQYF.

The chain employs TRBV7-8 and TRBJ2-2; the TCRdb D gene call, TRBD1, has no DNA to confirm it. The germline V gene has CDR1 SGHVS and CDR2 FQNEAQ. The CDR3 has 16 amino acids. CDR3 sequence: CASSLGEGARTGELFF.

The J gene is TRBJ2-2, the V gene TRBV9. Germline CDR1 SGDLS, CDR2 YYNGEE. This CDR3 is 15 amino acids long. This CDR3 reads CASSVSQRNTGELFF.

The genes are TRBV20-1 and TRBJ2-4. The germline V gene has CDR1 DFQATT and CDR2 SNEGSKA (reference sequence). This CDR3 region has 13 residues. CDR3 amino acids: CSARYPGQNIQYF.

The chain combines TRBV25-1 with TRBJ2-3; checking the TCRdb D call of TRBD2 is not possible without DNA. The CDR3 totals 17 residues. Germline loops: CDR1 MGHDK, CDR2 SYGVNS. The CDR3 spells CASSETLAGGQTDTQYF.

The CDR3 region is CASSYSGLAGATDTQYF. The chain carries TRBV6-5 and TRBJ2-3; TCRdb returns TRBD2, unconfirmable since there is no DNA. CDR3 length: 17 amino acids. The germline gives CDR1 MNHEY, CDR2 SVGAGI.

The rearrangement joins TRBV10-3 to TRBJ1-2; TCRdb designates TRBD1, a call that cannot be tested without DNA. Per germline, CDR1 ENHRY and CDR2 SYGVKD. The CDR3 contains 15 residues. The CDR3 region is CAISRLEGGADGYTF.

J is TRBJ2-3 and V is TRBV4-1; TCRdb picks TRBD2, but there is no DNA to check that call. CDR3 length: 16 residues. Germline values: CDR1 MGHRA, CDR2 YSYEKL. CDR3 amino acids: CASSLPSGGATDTQYF.

The CDR3 here is CASKVAGNSPLHF. The V call is TRBV19, the J call TRBJ1-6; TCRdb names TRBD1, which stays unverified in the absence of DNA. This CDR3 has 13 amino acids. Germline lookup yields CDR1 LNHDA and CDR2 SQIVND (reference sequence).

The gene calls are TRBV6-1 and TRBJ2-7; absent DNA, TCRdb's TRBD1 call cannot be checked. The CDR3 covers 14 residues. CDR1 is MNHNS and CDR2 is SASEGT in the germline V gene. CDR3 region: CATSPGQTTYEQYF.

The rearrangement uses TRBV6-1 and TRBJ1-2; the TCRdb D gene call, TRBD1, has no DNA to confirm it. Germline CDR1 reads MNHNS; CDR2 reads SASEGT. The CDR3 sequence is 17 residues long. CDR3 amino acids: CASSPNLLRDRSYGYTF.

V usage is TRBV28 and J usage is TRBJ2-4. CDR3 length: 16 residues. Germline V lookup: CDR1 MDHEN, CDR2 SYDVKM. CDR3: CASTRRVNLAKNIQYF.

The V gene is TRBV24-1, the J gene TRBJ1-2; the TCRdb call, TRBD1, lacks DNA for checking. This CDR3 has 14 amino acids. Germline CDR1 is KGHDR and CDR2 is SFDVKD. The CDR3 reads CATSDSRGNYGYTF.

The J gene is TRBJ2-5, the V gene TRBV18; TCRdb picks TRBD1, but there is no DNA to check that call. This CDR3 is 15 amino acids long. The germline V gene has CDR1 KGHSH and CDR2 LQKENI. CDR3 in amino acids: CASRTTAQGGETQYF.

CDR3 amino acids: CASSLWYEGVSYEQYF. This chain connects TRBV7-9 to TRBJ2-7; TCRdb selects TRBD2, and the lack of DNA leaves this call unchecked. CDR1 is SEHNR and CDR2 is FQNEAQ in the germline V gene (reference sequence). The CDR3 sequence is 16 residues long. The entire variable domain, with the rest obtained from reference TRBV7-9 and TRBJ2-7, is as follows: DTGVSQNPRHKITKRGQNVTFRCDPISEHNRLYWYRQTLGQGPEFLTYFQNEAQLEKSRLLSDRFSAERPKGSFSTLEIQRTEQGDSAMYLCASSLWYEGVSYEQYFGPGTRLTVT.

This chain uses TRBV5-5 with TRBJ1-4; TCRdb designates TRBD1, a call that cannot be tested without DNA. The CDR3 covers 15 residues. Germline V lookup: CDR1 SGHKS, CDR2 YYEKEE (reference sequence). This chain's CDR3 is CASSGTGGGHEKLFF.

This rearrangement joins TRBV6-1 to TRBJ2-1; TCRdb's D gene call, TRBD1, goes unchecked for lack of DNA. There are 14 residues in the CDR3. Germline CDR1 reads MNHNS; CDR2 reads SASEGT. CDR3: CASGWGIFGNEQFF.

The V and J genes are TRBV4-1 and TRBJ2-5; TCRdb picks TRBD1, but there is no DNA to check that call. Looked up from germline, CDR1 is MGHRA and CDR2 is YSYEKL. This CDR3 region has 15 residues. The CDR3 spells CASSQPGQATKTQYF.

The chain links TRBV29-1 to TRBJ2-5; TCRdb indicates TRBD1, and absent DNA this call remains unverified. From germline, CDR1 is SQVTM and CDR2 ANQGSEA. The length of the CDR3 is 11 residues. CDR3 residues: CSVPGGETQYF. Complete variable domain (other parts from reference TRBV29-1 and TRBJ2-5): SAVISQKPSRDICQRGTSLTIQCQVDSQVTMMFWYRQQPGQSLTLIATANQGSEATYESGFVIDKFPISRPNLTFSTLTVSNMSPEDSSIYLCSVPGGETQYFGPGTRLLVL.